These 13 T cell receptor beta chains were all obtained from the same sample, sequenced in a study of blood T cell repertoires in COVID-19 (dated by TCRdb to 2020 to 2022). The library was made by the immunoSEQ multiplex PCR assay. In TCRdb, the immuneACCESS table is reduced to in-frame sequences with V and J assigned. These tables do not hold every clone; where another copy was compared, an unresolved V gene accounts for under half, and the others remain unexplained. Present in this sample are 150,000 to 200,000 clones, more than 70% of which were seen just once. Together, the top ten hold around 6% of the sample. The material sequenced was PBMCs or T cells enriched from blood (not recorded which). The receptor source for this set is a man aged 40-49 years who had recovered from COVID-19.

This chain connects TRBV5-4 to TRBJ1-1, with D possibly being TRBD1 (5 bases). With 3 bases removed from V and 1 base from J, the gap between germline ends came to 10 bases. The CDR3 spans 14 residues. CDR1 is SGHNT, CDR2 YYREEE, per germline (reference sequence). Written as DNA, the CDR3 is TGTGCCAGCAGCTCGCTGACAGCGAACACTGAAGCTTTCTTT. Amino acids: CASSSLTANTEAFF. The full variable domain, rest sourced from reference TRBV5-4 and TRBJ1-1, is ETGVTQSPTHLIKTRGQQVTLRCSSQSGHNTVSWYQQALGQGPQFIFQYYREEENGRGNFPPRFSGLQFPNYSSELNVNALELDDSALYLCASSSLTANTEAFFGQGTRLTVV.

This clone was detected once. The chain employs TRBV20-1 and TRBJ2-1, with unresolved D. The V gene lost 3 bases and the J gene lost 4 bases, with 16 bases spanning the gap. This CDR3 spans 15 amino acids. The V gene's germline CDR1 is DFQATT and CDR2 SNEGSKA (reference sequence). CDR3 coding DNA: TGCAGTGCTAGTCGTAACAGACATACTTACAATGAGCAGTTCTTC. Protein sequence: CSASRNRHTYNEQFF.

The V and J genes are TRBV15 and TRBJ1-2; 7 bases are a match to TRBD1. Unmatched junction bases numbered 8, after V lost 0 bases and J lost 4 bases. Per the germline V gene, CDR1 is LNHNV and CDR2 is YYDKDF (reference sequence). The CDR3 is made up of 16 amino acids. CDR3 amino acids: CATSRDKGGAGYGYTF. Written as DNA, the CDR3 is TGTGCCACCAGCAGAGACAAAGGGGGCGCTGGCTATGGCTACACCTTC. Together with reference TRBV15 and TRBJ1-2, the CDR3 gives the full variable domain: DAMVIQNPRYQVTQFGKPVTLSCSQTLNHNVMYWYQQKSSQAPKLLFHYYDKDFNNEADTPDNFQSRRPNTSFCFLDIRSPGLGDTAMYLCATSRDKGGAGYGYTFGSGTRLTVV.

This clone was seen a single time. The chain joins TRBV14 to TRBJ1-6, with 7 bases aligning to TRBD1. Trimming at V came to 6 bases and at J to 5 bases, leaving 10 bases not matched to a gene. This CDR3 spans 16 amino acids. Germline-derived CDR1 and CDR2 are SGHDN and FVKESK. The CDR3 region has the DNA TGTGCCAGCAGTCTGAACAGGGGAAGCGATAATTCACCCCTCCACTTT. This codes for CASSLNRGSDNSPLHF.

This chain uses TRBV5-1 with TRBJ1-1; D may be TRBD1 (5 bases). There are 15 residues in the CDR3. The ends were cut back, 4 bases at V and 0 bases at J, with 13 bases in the middle. The germline CDR1 and CDR2 sequences are SGHRS and YFSETQ. CDR3 sequence reads: CASSGGDLLNTEAFF. CDR3 sequence (DNA): TGCGCCAGCAGCGGGGGGGACTTACTGAACACTGAAGCTTTCTTT.

V usage is TRBV5-8 and J usage is TRBJ2-5; the D gene is possibly TRBD2 (5 bases). The CDR3 runs to 13 residues. CDR1 SGHTS and CDR2 YDEGEE come from the germline V gene. The V and J ends lost 0 bases and 4 bases respectively, with 7 bases between them. This chain's CDR3 is CASSLASGETQYF. CDR3 in DNA: TGTGCCAGCAGCTTGGCCAGCGGAGAGACCCAGTACTTC.

The CDR3: CASRHLNTEAFF. CDR3 coding DNA: TGTGCCAGCAGACACCTGAACACTGAAGCTTTCTTT. The rearrangement links TRBV11-2 to TRBJ1-1; D is ambiguous. This CDR3 region has 12 residues. V was pared by 6 bases and J by 0 bases, with 5 bases between. Germline V gives CDR1 SGHAT, CDR2 FQNNGV.

The V and J genes are TRBV9 and TRBJ2-2, with 13 bases matching TRBD2. This CDR3 has 16 amino acids. Losses at the gene ends were 4 bases for V and 5 bases for J; bases not matched to a gene: 5. Germline CDR1 and CDR2: SGDLS and YYNGEE. CDR3 loop: CASSPRTSGGTGELFF. DNA for the CDR3: TGTGCCAGCAGCCCCCGGACTAGCGGGGGAACCGGGGAGCTGTTTTTT.

The rearrangement links TRBV30 to TRBJ1-6; 11 bases are a match to TRBD1. This CDR3 spans 14 amino acids. The germline V gene encodes CDR1 GTSNPN and CDR2 SVGIG (reference sequence). V trimming: 0 bases; J trimming: 8 bases; junction bases outside the gene matches: 0. The CDR3 nucleotides read TGTGCCTGGAGTGTGGGACAGGGGGATTCACCCCTCCACTTT. Amino acids: CAWSVGQGDSPLHF. Complete variable domain (other parts from reference TRBV30 and TRBJ1-6): SQTIHQWPATLVQPVGSPLSLECTVEGTSNPNLYWYRQAAGRGLQLLFYSVGIGQISSEVPQNLSASRPQDRQFILSSKKLLLSDSGFYLCAWSVGQGDSPLHFGNGTRLTVT.

The J gene is TRBJ1-5, the V gene TRBV5-1; D is perhaps TRBD1 (6 bases). Germline CDR1 SGHRS, CDR2 YFSETQ. V gave up 4 bases and J gave up 3 bases, with 14 bases separating them. The CDR3 loop spans 15 amino acids. DNA of the CDR3: TGCGCCAGCAGCGTAGGGGGAACGGACAATCAGCCCCAGCATTTT. The encoded protein is CASSVGGTDNQPQHF.

The rearrangement links TRBV4-1 to TRBJ2-2; 7 nucleotides match TRBD2. Germline V gene lookup returns CDR1 MGHRA and CDR2 YSYEKL. The V gene end was trimmed by 4 bases and the J gene end by 4 bases; junction bases not matched to a gene: 9. The CDR3 covers 16 residues. CDR3 amino acids: CASSLTRGEGTGELFF. The CDR3 DNA reads TGCGCCAGCAGCCTTACTCGGGGGGAAGGCACCGGGGAGCTGTTTTTT.

Only a few counts were recorded for this clone. The chain couples TRBV9 to TRBJ2-3, with 10 bases identical to TRBD2. The CDR3 contains 16 residues. The trim removed 4 bases at V and 0 bases at J, leaving 5 bases unmatched. Germline-derived CDR1 and CDR2 are SGDLS and YYNGEE. DNA of the CDR3: TGTGCCAGCAGCCAGGGACTAGCGCGAAGCACAGATACGCAGTATTTT. This gives the protein CASSQGLARSTDTQYF. Full variable domain (outside the CDR3, taken from reference TRBV9 and TRBJ2-3): DSGVTQTPKHLITATGQRVTLRCSPRSGDLSVYWYQQSLDQGLQFLIQYYNGEERAKGNILERFSAQQFPDLHSELNLSSLELGDSALYFCASSQGLARSTDTQYFGPGTRLTVL.

The rearrangement joins TRBV5-4 to TRBJ2-3; D is uncertain. V lost 1 base, J lost 4 bases, and 4 bases lay in between. Germline CDR1 reads SGHNT; CDR2 reads YYREEE (reference sequence). The CDR3 is 12 amino acids. The CDR3 reads CASSLPSDTQYF. CDR3 sequence (DNA): TGTGCCAGCAGCTTGCCATCAGATACGCAGTATTTT.